The 2 T cell receptor beta chains listed next were all sequenced from one sample in a study of PD-L1 blockade in urothelial cancer. TCRdb's table, derived via immunoSEQ multiplex PCR, lists solely in-frame clones and lacks some. The repertoire holds about 21,000 clones, around 91% seen once, with roughly a sixth in the top ten. The sample here was PBMCs, taken around atezolizumab (anti-PD-L1) treatment. The receptors originated from a woman aged 60-75 years with urothelial cancer.

The V gene is TRBV4-3, the J gene TRBJ2-7, with a weak D call TRBD1 (5 bases). In germline, CDR1 is LGHNA, CDR2 YSLEER. The CDR3 consists of 16 residues. Trimming took off 0 bases at V and 3 bases at J, with 15 bases between the two ends. In nucleotides, the CDR3 is TGCGCCAGCAGCCAAGATCTTAAGGGGCGCTACTACGAGCAGTACTTC. Amino acids: CASSQDLKGRYYEQYF.

This clone appeared a few times. The chain combines TRBV11-1 with TRBJ2-5; 11 bases agree with TRBD2. CDR3 length: 16 amino acids. The J segment lost 4 bases and the V segment lost 2 bases, leaving 6 bases of the junction unmatched. Germline V gives CDR1 SGHAT, CDR2 FQDESV (reference sequence). CDR3 DNA: TGTGCCAGCAGCTTACTTGGACTAGCGGGCGGAGAGACCCAGTACTTC. It yields the protein CASSLLGLAGGETQYF.